The clone carrying this TCR beta chain has more than one count but fewer than ten. Its antigen is undetermined. CDR3 length: 14 residues. Germline-derived CDR1 and CDR2 are SGHVS and FQNEAQ. V was shortened by 2 bases and J by 2 bases, with 10 bases between the two germline ends. The sample is drawn from a study of T cell repertoires in cytomegalovirus infection. TCRdb ran MiXCR on the reads and lists one entry per CDR3 protein. Of 200,000 or so distinct CDR3 sequences listed, roughly 34% are singletons. Material: CD8+ T cells from cultured PBMCs, obtained from culture after CMV antigen stimulation. The clonotype was recovered from a human donor in good health (CMV status not recorded). Some clones in this sample may be carry-over from other donors' samples. V and J are TRBV7-8 and TRBJ2-7, with D possibly TRBD1 on 6 matching bases. In nucleotides, the CDR3 is TGTGCCAGCAGCTTAATGGACAGCGCCTACGAGCAGTACTTC. Amino acid sequence: CASSLMDSAYEQYF.